Below, 17 T cell receptor beta chains from the same sample are listed, as sequenced in a study of technical replicates of blood from a handful of donors. TCRdb's table, derived via immunoSEQ multiplex PCR, lists solely in-frame clones and lacks some. The sample records about 97,000 clones, about 95% being singletons. Sequenced input: T cells isolated from PBMCs. The receptors were sampled from a human donor in good health.

The chain is built from TRBV11-2 and TRBJ1-1; D is possibly TRBD1 (5 bases). V lost 4 bases and J 12 bases, leaving 27 bases between the germline ends. CDR1 is SGHAT and CDR2 is FQNNGV in the germline V gene. The length of the CDR3 is 16 residues. CDR3 loop: CASSSTLGGGTGVTFF. In DNA, the CDR3 is TGTGCCAGCAGCTCGACCCTAGGCGGGGGTACAGGCGTAACTTTCTTT.

Details on this clone: Other DNA sequences of this sample code for an identical CDR3. The rearrangement uses TRBV7-3 and TRBJ2-7, with 8 nucleotides matching TRBD2. The CDR3 totals 13 residues. The V gene end was trimmed by 3 bases and the J gene end by 4 bases; junction bases not matched to a gene: 2. Germline V gene sequence: CDR1 SGHTA, CDR2 FQGTGA. The CDR3 bases are TGTGCCAGCAGCTTGGCGGGAGGTTACGAGCAGTACTTC. Translating gives CASSLAGGYEQYF. The complete variable domain, with remaining parts taken from reference TRBV7-3 and TRBJ2-7, reads GAGVSQTPSNKVTEKGKYVELRCDPISGHTALYWYRQSLGQGPEFLIYFQGTGAADDSGLPNDRFFAVRPEGSVSTLKIQRTERGDSAVYLCASSLAGGYEQYFGPGTRLTVT.

CDR3 in amino acids: CASSDPGTQTATGELFF. The DNA of the CDR3 is TGTGCCAGCAGTGACCCCGGGACACAAACGGCGACCGGGGAGCTGTTTTTT. The rearrangement links TRBV7-9 to TRBJ2-2; tentatively, D is TRBD1 (6 bases). Trimming pared 6 bases from V and 5 bases from J, leaving 22 bases between. CDR3 length: 17 amino acids. CDR1 and CDR2 from the germline V gene are SEHNR and FQNEAQ (reference sequence).

This clone has just one count. The J gene is TRBJ1-1, the V gene TRBV7-9; no clear D gene. The CDR3 contains 11 residues. Germline-derived CDR1 and CDR2 are SEHNR and FQNEAQ (reference sequence). The germline V and J ends were trimmed by 7 bases and 8 bases, with 11 bases remaining between them. In DNA form, the CDR3 reads TGTGCCAGCACCTCTGCAGGCGAAGCTTTCTTT. Residues: CASTSAGEAFF.

The CDR3 protein is CASSPGLAGTYEQYF. The CDR3 nucleotides are TGTGCCAGCAGCCCGGGACTAGCGGGAACCTACGAGCAGTACTTC. This rearrangement joins TRBV7-3 to TRBJ2-7; 13 bases are shared with TRBD2. Germline assignment: CDR1 SGHTA and CDR2 FQGTGA. V was clipped by 5 bases and J by 2 bases; unmatched bases: 3. This CDR3 contains 15 residues.

V and J are TRBV28 and TRBJ1-1; 7 bases align to TRBD1. The CDR3 is made up of 17 amino acids. Losses at the gene ends were 5 bases for V and 6 bases for J; bases not matched to a gene: 18. Germline assignment: CDR1 MDHEN and CDR2 SYDVKM. CDR3 bases: TGTGCCAGCAGTCCCGGGACAGTATCACCGGTTCACTCTGAAGCTTTCTTT. Amino acid sequence: CASSPGTVSPVHSEAFF.

The chain uses TRBV5-4 and TRBJ2-7; TRBD2 is a possible D gene (6 bases). CDR1 SGHNT and CDR2 YYREEE come from the germline V gene (reference sequence). V lost 5 bases and J 4 bases, leaving 19 bases between the germline ends. The CDR3 extends over 15 amino acids. The CDR3 spells CASSSYRDSPYEQYF. For the CDR3, the DNA is TGTGCCAGCAGTTCATATAGGGACTCCCCGTACGAGCAGTACTTC.

This sequence joins TRBV9 and TRBJ2-1; 8 bases are a match to TRBD2. Germline V lookup: CDR1 SGDLS, CDR2 YYNGEE. V lost 3 bases to trimming and J lost 9 bases; unmatched junction nucleotides: 5. This CDR3 comprises 13 residues. CDR3 amino acids: CASSGTSTSEQFF. The CDR3, as DNA: TGTGCCAGCAGCGGGACTAGCACCAGTGAGCAGTTCTTC.

The chain links TRBV30 to TRBJ2-7; D is unclear. Germline V CDR1 and CDR2: GTSNPN, SVGIG (reference sequence). The CDR3 contains 12 residues. V lost 3 bases to trimming and J lost 3 bases, with 9 bases between them. CDR3 nucleotides: TGTGCCTGGAGAGGTGACTTCTACGAGCAGTACTTC. Residues: CAWRGDFYEQYF.

V usage is TRBV18 and J usage is TRBJ2-5; TRBD2 might be the D (6 bases). Trimming shortened V by 2 bases and J by 1 base, and 8 bases separated the two germline ends. This CDR3 spans 14 amino acids. From germline, CDR1 is KGHSH and CDR2 LQKENI. The CDR3 DNA sequence: TGTGCCAGCTCACCAATAGCGGCCCAAGAGACCCAGTACTTC. It codes for CASSPIAAQETQYF.

The rearrangement joins TRBV19 to TRBJ2-1; 7 bases are shared with TRBD2. This CDR3 contains 16 residues. V lost 9 bases to trimming and J lost 7 bases; unmatched junction nucleotides: 18. Germline V gives CDR1 LNHDA, CDR2 SQIVND (reference sequence). The CDR3 DNA is TGTGCCAGCCACATAGGGCGGGAGCCATTGAGTAATGAGCAGTTCTTC. Residues: CASHIGREPLSNEQFF.

The CDR3 DNA is TGTGCCAGCAGTTTAACAACTAGCGGTCTCTACGAGCAGTACTTC. Its translation is CASSLTTSGLYEQYF. The chain carries TRBV27 and TRBJ2-7; 8 bases line up with TRBD2. V was pared by 2 bases and J by 3 bases, with 6 bases of the junction left unmatched. The CDR3 runs 15 residues. The V gene's germline CDR1 is MNHEY and CDR2 SMNVEV (reference sequence).

The V and J genes are TRBV7-3 and TRBJ2-1; no clear D. V gave up 3 bases and J gave up 5 bases, with 20 bases separating them. The CDR3 sequence is 17 residues long. Germline V CDR1 and CDR2: SGHTA, FQGTGA. The CDR3 nucleotides read TGTGCCAGCAGCTTTGTCAGCGACCCGTTTCAACACAATGAGCAGTTCTTC. Its protein is CASSFVSDPFQHNEQFF.

This clone appeared a single time. CDR3 DNA sequence: TGTGCCAGCAGTTACTCGAAGCGGGAGGGTGAGCAGTTCTTC. This codes for CASSYSKREGEQFF. The gene calls are TRBV6-6 and TRBJ2-1; 10 bases align to TRBD2. Trimming at V came to 0 bases and at J to 9 bases, leaving 2 bases not matched to a gene. CDR3 length: 14 residues. Germline CDR1 is MNHNY and CDR2 is SVGAGI (reference sequence).

This chain connects TRBV20-1 to TRBJ2-7; no firm D call. With 5 bases removed from V and 4 bases from J, the gap between germline ends came to 9 bases. The CDR3 totals 11 residues. CDR1 DFQATT and CDR2 SNEGSKA come from the germline V gene (reference sequence). The CDR3 nucleotides are TGCAGTGCTGCCCTGCTATACGAGCAGTACTTC. It yields the protein CSAALLYEQYF.

The gene calls are TRBV7-6 and TRBJ2-1, with a tentative D call TRBD2 (7 bases). The germline V and J ends were trimmed by 5 bases and 3 bases, with 14 bases remaining between them. CDR1 and CDR2 from the germline V gene are SGHVS and FNYEAQ. The CDR3 consists of 15 residues. The DNA for the CDR3 is TGTGCCAGCAGCCCGGGGGCTAGCGGCTACAATGAGCAGTTCTTC. This translates into CASSPGASGYNEQFF.

The V gene is TRBV19, the J gene TRBJ2-1; TRBD1 matches 8 bases. Trimming at V came to 3 bases and at J to 4 bases, leaving 5 bases not matched to a gene. In germline, CDR1 is LNHDA, CDR2 SQIVND (reference sequence). The CDR3 is made up of 15 amino acids. The CDR3 is CASSIPRGRYNEQFF. The CDR3 DNA follows: TGTGCCAGTAGTATCCCCAGGGGGCGGTACAATGAGCAGTTCTTC.